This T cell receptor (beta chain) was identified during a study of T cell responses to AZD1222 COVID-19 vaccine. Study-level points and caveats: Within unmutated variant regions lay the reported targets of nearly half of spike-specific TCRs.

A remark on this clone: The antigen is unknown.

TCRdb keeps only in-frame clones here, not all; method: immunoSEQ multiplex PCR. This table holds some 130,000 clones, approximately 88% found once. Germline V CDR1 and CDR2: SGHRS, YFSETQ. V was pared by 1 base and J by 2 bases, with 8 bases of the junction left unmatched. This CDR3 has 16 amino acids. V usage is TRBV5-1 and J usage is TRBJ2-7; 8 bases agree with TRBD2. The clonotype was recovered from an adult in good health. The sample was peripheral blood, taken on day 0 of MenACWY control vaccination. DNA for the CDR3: TGCGCCAGCAGCTTGCTCACTAGCGGTATAACCTACGAGCAGTACTTC. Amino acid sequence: CASSLLTSGITYEQYF.